What follows are 20 T cell receptor beta chains derived from one specimen sequenced in a study of vaccination and CD4 T cells after COVID-19. Sequencing of DNA taken from cultured CD4+ T cells relied on the Oncomine TCR Beta short-read assay. TCRdb processed the PCR reads anew with MiXCR; each CDR3 protein has one entry. This sample has about 11,000 distinct CDR3 sequences, with about half found just once. These receptors' antigens are unknown. The treatment is: roughly ten-day PBMC culture with coronavirus spike peptide pools or control peptides (ViraFEST assay). Input material: CD4+ T cells from blood, cultured in vitro. The receptor source for this set is a human donor who had recovered from COVID-19.

This clonotype showed up just a few times. This chain links TRBV11-2 with TRBJ2-2, with TRBD2 matching over 8 bases. V shed 5 bases and J 3 bases; nucleotides not matched to a gene: 2. The CDR3 loop spans 14 amino acids. CDR1 is SGHAT, CDR2 FQNNGV, per germline. CDR3 DNA: TGTGCCAGCAGCCCGGGGGGGGACACCGGGGAGCTGTTTTTT. Protein: CASSPGGDTGELFF.

The CDR3 reads CASSIQVLNTGELFF. CDR3 nucleotide sequence: TGTGCCAGCAGCATACAGGTGCTAAACACCGGGGAGCTGTTTTTT. The chain is built from TRBV7-8 and TRBJ2-2; TRBD1 is a possible D gene (5 bases). From germline, CDR1 is SGHVS and CDR2 FQNEAQ. Trimming removed 5 bases at V and 2 bases at J, with 12 bases between. This CDR3 spans 15 amino acids.

CDR3 sequence (DNA): TGCAGTGCTAGCCGGTCTTCAAGTCAGCCCCAGCATTTT. This codes for CSASRSSSQPQHF. The V gene is TRBV20-1, the J gene TRBJ1-5, with D unresolved. V was pared by 3 bases and J by 6 bases, with 12 bases between. Germline V gene lookup returns CDR1 DFQATT and CDR2 SNEGSKA (reference sequence). This CDR3 has 13 residues.

By sample share, this clonotype is medium-sized. The chain combines TRBV20-1 with TRBJ1-5; D gene ambiguous. Germline V gives CDR1 DFQATT, CDR2 SNEGSKA (reference sequence). V was pared by 6 bases and J by 0 bases, with 9 bases between. There are 13 residues in the CDR3. The CDR3 DNA sequence: TGCAGTGCCTGGACTGGTAGCAATCAGCCCCAGCATTTT. Translating gives CSAWTGSNQPQHF.

This clonotype came up a few times. The chain employs TRBV15 and TRBJ2-5, with a possible D match to TRBD2 (6 bases). The CDR3 totals 13 residues. Germline assignment: CDR1 LNHNV and CDR2 YYDKDF (reference sequence). Trimming removed 5 bases at V and 2 bases at J, with 9 bases between. CDR3 bases: TGTGCCACCAGCGGGGGGTCTCAAGAGACCCAGTACTTC. Translating gives CATSGGSQETQYF.

By sample share, this clonotype is medium-sized (0.01 to 0.1%). The chain links TRBV29-1 to TRBJ1-1, with TRBD1 as a possible D gene (6 bases). The V and J ends lost 4 bases and 7 bases respectively, with 22 bases between them. The CDR3 extends over 15 amino acids. CDR1 is SQVTM, CDR2 ANQGSEA, per germline. The CDR3 nucleotides read TGCAGCGTTGTCCTAATACAGGGCGCGAGGCTTGAAGCTTTCTTT. Its translation: CSVVLIQGARLEAFF.

The rearrangement joins TRBV12-3 or TRBV12-4 to TRBJ1-2; possible D gene TRBD1, 5 bases. The CDR3 has 14 residues. Trimming cost V 6 bases and J 8 bases, with 19 bases left between them. CDR3 sequence: CASSTGGRMIGYTF. In nucleotides, the CDR3 is TGTGCCAGCAGCACAGGAGGCAGGATGATCGGCTACACCTTC.

The chain uses TRBV10-3 and TRBJ2-1, with 12 bases fitting TRBD2. The CDR3 loop spans 14 amino acids. The J segment lost 6 bases and the V segment lost 8 bases, leaving 5 bases of the junction unmatched. The V gene's germline CDR1 is ENHRY and CDR2 SYGVKD. The CDR3 bases are TGTGCCATCGGTCGACTAGCGGGAGCCAATGAGCAGTTCTTC. Translating it yields CAIGRLAGANEQFF.

CDR3 nucleotides: TGTGCCAGTAGAAGAACAATACAGGGGAGCTATGGCTACACCTTC. As protein: CASRRTIQGSYGYTF. The rearrangement uses TRBV19 and TRBJ1-2, with 7 bases identical to TRBD1. Germline lookup yields CDR1 LNHDA and CDR2 SQIVND (reference sequence). The CDR3 spans 15 residues. V lost 6 bases and J lost 4; bases outside the gene matches: 11.

This clonotype was counted between two and nine times. The chain combines TRBV20-1 with TRBJ1-2; maybe TRBD1 (5 bases). Trimming pared 2 bases from V and 2 bases from J, leaving 15 bases between. Germline V CDR1 and CDR2: DFQATT, SNEGSKA (reference sequence). The CDR3 loop spans 15 amino acids. As DNA, the CDR3 is TGCAGTGCTAGACAAGGCTCTGGGGGGAACTATGGCTACACCTTC. This translates into CSARQGSGGNYGYTF.

This clonotype has only one observation. The chain couples TRBV11-2 to TRBJ2-5; a weak D match, TRBD1 (6 bases). The germline CDR1 and CDR2 sequences are SGHAT and FQNNGV. Trimming removed 4 bases from V and 5 bases from J, with 14 bases in between. There are 14 residues in the CDR3. The CDR3 region has the DNA TGTGCCAGCAGCTCCACAGGGCTCGCGGAGACCCAGTACTTC. It yields the protein CASSSTGLAETQYF.

The chain has TRBV14 and TRBJ2-1, with 9 nucleotides matching TRBD1. CDR1 is SGHDN, CDR2 FVKESK, per germline. V gave up 5 bases and J gave up 2 bases; unmatched junction bases: 4. The CDR3 spans 15 residues. This CDR3 is CASSWDRATYNEQFF. CDR3 DNA: TGTGCCAGCAGCTGGGACAGGGCCACCTACAATGAGCAGTTCTTC.

This clonotype was seen a handful of times. J is TRBJ1-6 and V is TRBV6-1; the D gene is possibly TRBD1 (5 bases). Deletions cut 6 bases from V and 7 bases from J, with 13 bases between. The CDR3 is made up of 14 amino acids. Germline-derived CDR1 and CDR2 are MNHNS and SASEGT. The CDR3 nucleotides read TGTGCCAGCAGCTGGGGACCGCGCAATTCACCCCTCCACTTT. This translates into CASSWGPRNSPLHF.

This clonotype has only a few counts. V gene TRBV7-8 combines with J gene TRBJ1-1; D is uncertain. The CDR3 has 14 residues. The germline V and J ends were trimmed by 1 base and 1 base, with 7 bases remaining between them. Germline V gives CDR1 SGHVS, CDR2 FQNEAQ. This CDR3 reads CASSLEGWNTEAFF. The DNA for the CDR3 is TGTGCCAGCAGCTTAGAAGGCTGGAACACTGAAGCTTTCTTT.

This clonotype was found a few times. The chain employs TRBV19 and TRBJ1-3, with a tentative D call TRBD1 (5 bases). The CDR3 contains 15 residues. The V and J ends lost 10 bases and 2 bases respectively, with 18 bases between them. Germline lookup yields CDR1 LNHDA and CDR2 SQIVND (reference sequence). The CDR3 nucleotides are TGTGCCACCGCCCGGGGGATAACGACTGGAAACACCATATATTTT. It is translated as CATARGITTGNTIYF.

The chain is built from TRBV7-2 and TRBJ1-1, with 9 bases that match TRBD1. The V gene's germline CDR1 is SGHTA and CDR2 FQGNSA. The J segment lost 4 bases and the V segment lost 5 bases, leaving 11 bases of the junction unmatched. This CDR3 is built from 16 residues. The CDR3 spells CASSPVGTGLGTEAFF. CDR3 in DNA: TGTGCCAGCAGCCCCGTGGGGACAGGGTTGGGCACTGAAGCTTTCTTT.

The genes are TRBV30 and TRBJ1-1, with 8 bases lining up with TRBD1. This CDR3 has 14 residues. The trim removed 4 bases at V and 2 bases at J, leaving 6 bases unmatched. Per germline, CDR1 GTSNPN and CDR2 SVGIG (reference sequence). The CDR3 coding sequence is TGTGCCTGGAAACCACAGGGGGTAAACACTGAAGCTTTCTTT. Translation gives CAWKPQGVNTEAFF.

This chain connects TRBV25-1 to TRBJ2-3; D uncertain. CDR1 and CDR2 from the germline V gene are MGHDK and SYGVNS. The V end was cut by 4 bases, the J end by 2 bases, with 1 base between. The CDR3 covers 11 residues. The DNA for the CDR3 is TGTGCCAGCAGTGCCACAGATACGCAGTATTTT. Translation: CASSATDTQYF.

This chain links TRBV4-2 with TRBJ1-6; 9 nucleotides agree with TRBD1. Germline V gives CDR1 LGHNA, CDR2 YNFKEQ. This CDR3 is 18 amino acids long. With V trimmed by 6 bases and J by 2 bases, 11 bases remained unmatched. The CDR3 is CASSPTGQGQTYNSPLHF. CDR3 coding DNA: TGTGCCAGCAGTCCCACGGGACAGGGACAAACCTATAATTCACCCCTCCACTTT.

J is TRBJ2-5 and V is TRBV12-3 or TRBV12-4, with a tentative D call TRBD2 (7 bases). The CDR3 is 14 amino acids. V lost 2 bases to trimming and J lost 4 bases, with 11 bases between them. The CDR3 coding sequence is TGTGCCAGCAGTTTAAGGGGGGGCGGAGAGACCCAGTACTTC. This encodes CASSLRGGGETQYF.